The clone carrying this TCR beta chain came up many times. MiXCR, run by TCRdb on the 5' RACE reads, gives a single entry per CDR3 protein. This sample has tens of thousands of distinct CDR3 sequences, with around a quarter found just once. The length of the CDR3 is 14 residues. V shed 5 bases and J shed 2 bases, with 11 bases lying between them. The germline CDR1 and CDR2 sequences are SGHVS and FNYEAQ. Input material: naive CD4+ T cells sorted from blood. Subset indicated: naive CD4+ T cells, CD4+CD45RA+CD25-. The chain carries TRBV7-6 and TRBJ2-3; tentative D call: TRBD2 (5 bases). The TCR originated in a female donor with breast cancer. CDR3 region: CASSTSGFTDTQYF. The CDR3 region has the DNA TGTGCCAGCAGCACGAGCGGATTCACAGATACGCAGTATTTT.